The 24 T cell receptor beta chains below were found in one sample sequenced in a study of blood T cell repertoires in COVID-19. This table comes from immunoSEQ multiplex PCR, and its TCRdb copy is limited to in-frame clones, with some not included. The data show over 300,000 clones, 70% to 90% seen once. The sequenced sample consisted of PBMCs or T cells enriched from blood (not recorded which). The receptors were sampled from a woman in her thirties with acute COVID-19.

This CDR3 is CASSQARGYNEQFF. CDR3 nucleotide sequence: TGTGCCAGCAGCCAAGCTCGGGGTTACAATGAGCAGTTCTTC. The chain joins TRBV7-2 to TRBJ2-1; D perhaps matches TRBD2 (5 bases). This CDR3 region has 14 residues. V was trimmed by 5 bases and J by 4 bases, leaving 12 bases between them. Germline V gives CDR1 SGHTA, CDR2 FQGNSA. Full variable domain (rest looked up from reference TRBV7-2 and TRBJ2-1): GAGVSQSPSNKVTEKGKDVELRCDPISGHTALYWYRQSLGQGLEFLIYFQGNSAPDKSGLPSDRFSAERTGGSVSTLTIQRTQQEDSAVYLCASSQARGYNEQFFGPGTRLTVL.

The genes are TRBV29-1 and TRBJ1-1; maybe TRBD1 (5 bases). V shed 2 bases and J shed 2 bases, with 9 bases lying between them. The CDR3 runs 13 residues. The germline gives CDR1 SQVTM, CDR2 ANQGSEA. CDR3 sequence: CSVEKGLNTEAFF. The CDR3 region has the DNA TGCAGCGTTGAAAAGGGACTTAACACTGAAGCTTTCTTT.

The chain has TRBV2 and TRBJ2-2, with a possible D match to TRBD2 (5 bases). V dropped 9 bases and J dropped 0 bases, with 8 bases sitting between them. Germline loops: CDR1 SNHLY, CDR2 FYNNEI. CDR3 length: 13 amino acids. CDR3 region: CARTNANTGELFF. DNA of the CDR3: TGTGCCAGGACTAACGCGAACACCGGGGAGCTGTTTTTT.

The chain uses TRBV2 and TRBJ2-7; the match to TRBD2 covers 14 bases. There are 13 residues in the CDR3. Trimming took 7 bases from V and 12 from J; bases not matched to a gene: 8. Germline CDR1 reads SNHLY; CDR2 reads FYNNEI. The CDR3 bases are TGTGCCAGCATGGGGACTAGCGGGGGAGCGTGGTACTTC. Its protein product is CASMGTSGGAWYF.

The rearrangement uses TRBV25-1 and TRBJ1-1; 9 nucleotides match TRBD1. V was pared by 7 bases and J by 6 bases, with 6 bases of the junction left unmatched. This CDR3 comprises 13 residues. The V gene's germline CDR1 is MGHDK and CDR2 SYGVNS. CDR3 protein: CASTYTGGSEAFF. The CDR3 coding sequence is TGTGCCAGCACTTATACAGGGGGCTCTGAAGCTTTCTTT.

J is TRBJ1-2 and V is TRBV2, with 8 bases lining up with TRBD1. The CDR3 length is 14 residues. The trim removed 6 bases at V and 4 bases at J, leaving 7 bases unmatched. The germline V gene encodes CDR1 SNHLY and CDR2 FYNNEI. This CDR3 is CASRFDRGGYGYTF. The CDR3 DNA follows: TGTGCCAGCAGGTTCGACAGGGGCGGCTATGGCTACACCTTC.

J is TRBJ2-1 and V is TRBV7-4; TRBD2 is a possible D gene (6 bases). V lost 5 bases to trimming and J lost 0 bases, with 17 bases between them. Germline V CDR1 and CDR2: SGHVT, SQSDAQ. The CDR3 is 17 residues long. This CDR3 is CASSAPWDLSSYNEQFF. In DNA form, the CDR3 reads TGTGCCAGCAGCGCCCCTTGGGACTTAAGCTCCTACAATGAGCAGTTCTTC.

The chain recombines TRBV10-2 with TRBJ1-5, with D maybe TRBD1 (5 bases). Between the trimmed V and J ends, which lost 10 bases and 1 base, there was a span of 23 bases. Germline V lookup: CDR1 WSHSY, CDR2 SAAADI. The CDR3 runs 17 residues. In DNA, the CDR3 is TGCGCCACCAAGGAGGGCAGGGTCGGGGTGAGCAATCAGCCCCAGCATTTT. This gives the protein CATKEGRVGVSNQPQHF.

V usage is TRBV10-3 and J usage is TRBJ2-7, with 9 bases aligning to TRBD1. With V trimmed by 0 bases and J by 7 bases, 7 bases remained unmatched. The CDR3 is 15 residues long. Germline V gene data show CDR1 as ENHRY and CDR2 as SYGVKD. The chain's CDR3 is CAISESGDRVGEQYF. CDR3 nucleotide sequence: TGTGCCATCAGTGAGTCGGGGGACAGGGTTGGAGAGCAGTACTTC.

The rearrangement joins TRBV4-1 to TRBJ2-7, with TRBD2 identical over 10 bases. CDR3 length: 17 amino acids. Losses at the gene ends were 2 bases for V and 4 bases for J; bases not matched to a gene: 11. Germline loops: CDR1 MGHRA, CDR2 YSYEKL. The CDR3 bases are TGCGCCAGCAGCCAAACATGGGGTAGCGGGGGGAGGTACGAGCAGTACTTC. It is translated as CASSQTWGSGGRYEQYF.

The chain couples TRBV2 to TRBJ1-5; tentative D call: TRBD1 (6 bases). The germline CDR1 and CDR2 sequences are SNHLY and FYNNEI. V dropped 4 bases and J dropped 7 bases, with 14 bases sitting between them. CDR3 length: 14 residues. The CDR3 sequence is CASSVFRGEQPQHF. CDR3 in DNA: TGTGCCAGCAGTGTATTCAGGGGCGAACAGCCCCAGCATTTT.

This chain connects TRBV27 to TRBJ2-7; D is possibly TRBD2 (5 bases). V lost 0 bases to trimming and J lost 6 bases, with 15 bases between them. The CDR3 is made up of 15 amino acids. Looked up from germline, CDR1 is MNHEY and CDR2 is SMNVEV (reference sequence). The CDR3 protein is CASSLSPGYGLEQYF. The CDR3 region has the DNA TGTGCCAGCAGTTTATCGCCGGGGTACGGGCTCGAGCAGTACTTC.

This clone was observed a few times. The chain combines TRBV7-8 with TRBJ2-4, with D maybe TRBD2 (7 bases). Germline CDR1 SGHVS, CDR2 FQNEAQ. The CDR3 has 16 amino acids. V lost 5 bases and J 0 bases, leaving 14 bases between the germline ends. Here the CDR3 reads CASSPYGGLAKNIQYF. CDR3 DNA: TGTGCCAGCAGCCCTTACGGGGGGCTAGCCAAAAACATTCAGTACTTC.

V and J are TRBV19 and TRBJ1-4, with D possibly TRBD1 on 6 matching bases. The germline V gene encodes CDR1 LNHDA and CDR2 SQIVND (reference sequence). The CDR3 runs 19 residues. Trimming left V 3 bases short and J 7 bases short, with 27 bases between. CDR3 residues: CASSINWAVTGDRSEKLFF. CDR3 in DNA: TGTGCCAGTAGTATCAACTGGGCCGTGACAGGTGATAGGAGTGAAAAACTGTTTTTT. Supplemented by reference TRBV19 and TRBJ1-4, the full variable domain reads DGGITQSPKYLFRKEGQNVTLSCEQNLNHDAMYWYRQDPGQGLRLIYYSQIVNDFQKGDIAEGYSVSREKKESFPLTVTSAQKNPTAFYLCASSINWAVTGDRSEKLFFGSGTQLSVL.

The V call is TRBV15, the J call TRBJ2-7; weak D call: TRBD1 (5 bases). Germline CDR1 and CDR2: LNHNV and YYDKDF (reference sequence). The CDR3 runs to 14 residues. V lost 1 base, J lost 6 bases, and 13 bases lay in between. The CDR3 spells CATSRGREGFEQYF. CDR3 in DNA: TGTGCCACCAGCAGAGGCAGGGAAGGGTTCGAGCAGTACTTC. Based on the CDR3 plus reference TRBV15 and TRBJ2-7, the full variable domain is DAMVIQNPRYQVTQFGKPVTLSCSQTLNHNVMYWYQQKSSQAPKLLFHYYDKDFNNEADTPDNFQSRRPNTSFCFLDIRSPGLGDTAMYLCATSRGREGFEQYFGPGTRLTVT.

Here the CDR3 DNA reads TGTGCCAGCAGCTTAGCATATCTGACAGGGGATAGCTATGGCTACACCTTC. Translation gives CASSLAYLTGDSYGYTF. The chain joins TRBV7-2 to TRBJ1-2, with 8 bases that match TRBD1. Germline V CDR1 and CDR2: SGHTA, FQGNSA. V was clipped by 0 bases and J by 4 bases; unmatched bases: 10. The CDR3 is made up of 17 amino acids.

This clone was detected once. The chain is built from TRBV7-9 and TRBJ1-4; D is unresolved. Trimming took 8 bases from V and 12 from J, leaving 13 bases between them. The CDR3 is 11 amino acids. CDR1 and CDR2 from the germline V gene are SEHNR and FQNEAQ (reference sequence). The CDR3 protein is CASFGGQELFF. Here the CDR3 DNA reads TGTGCCAGCTTCGGAGGTCAAGAACTGTTTTTT. The whole variable domain, remainder taken from reference TRBV7-9 and TRBJ1-4, is DTGVSQNPRHKITKRGQNVTFRCDPISEHNRLYWYRQTLGQGPEFLTYFQNEAQLEKSRLLSDRFSAERPKGSFSTLEIQRTEQGDSAMYLCASFGGQELFFGSGTQLSVL.

The CDR3 DNA reads TGTGCCAGCGAGACGATGGGGGACAGCCTCTATGGCTACACCTTC. Protein product: CASETMGDSLYGYTF. The chain recombines TRBV6-5 with TRBJ1-2, with TRBD1 matching 7 bases. The CDR3 is made up of 15 amino acids. The germline gives CDR1 MNHEY, CDR2 SVGAGI. V lost 8 bases and J lost 4; bases outside the gene matches: 13.

This clone was detected a few times. The chain carries TRBV7-2 and TRBJ1-4; a weak D match, TRBD1 (5 bases). V shed 1 base and J shed 6 bases, with 12 bases lying between them. The CDR3 sequence is 15 residues long. Per the germline V gene, CDR1 is SGHTA and CDR2 is FQGNSA. CDR3 residues: CASSLGSGRYEKLFF. CDR3 bases: TGTGCCAGCAGCTTAGGGTCAGGGAGGTATGAAAAACTGTTTTTT.

The CDR3 DNA sequence: TGCAGCGTTGTGTCAGGGGGCGATCAGCCCCAGCATTTT. This encodes CSVVSGGDQPQHF. V gene TRBV29-1 combines with J gene TRBJ1-5, with 8 positions matching TRBD1. The germline CDR1 and CDR2 sequences are SQVTM and ANQGSEA. V lost 4 bases to trimming and J lost 5 bases; unmatched junction nucleotides: 4. This CDR3 has 13 residues.

The CDR3 sequence: CASSLDGEATGANVLTF. The CDR3, as DNA: TGTGCCAGCAGCCTAGATGGTGAGGCTACTGGGGCCAACGTCCTGACTTTC. The chain uses TRBV9 and TRBJ2-6; D remains unclear. The ends were cut back, 4 bases at V and 2 bases at J, with 16 bases in the middle. Per the germline V gene, CDR1 is SGDLS and CDR2 is YYNGEE. This CDR3 contains 17 residues.

The V and J genes are TRBV5-5 and TRBJ1-2, with TRBD1 matching over 7 bases. The CDR3 is 15 residues long. The J segment lost 5 bases and the V segment lost 0 bases, leaving 7 bases of the junction unmatched. CDR1 and CDR2 (germline): SGHKS, YYEKEE (reference sequence). The CDR3 reads CASSLDGTDIYGYTF. DNA for the CDR3: TGTGCCAGCAGCTTGGACGGGACAGACATTTATGGCTACACCTTC.

CDR3 sequence reads: CASSLSQAGVYEQYF. Here the CDR3 DNA reads TGTGCCAGCAGCTTATCCCAAGCGGGTGTATACGAGCAGTACTTC. V usage is TRBV11-2 and J usage is TRBJ2-7; perhaps TRBD2 as D (6 bases). V was trimmed by 2 bases and J by 4 bases, leaving 15 bases between them. Germline V gives CDR1 SGHAT, CDR2 FQNNGV. This CDR3 region has 15 residues.

This clone was counted a single time. The CDR3 is CASSVEGVADTQYF. Written as DNA, the CDR3 is TGTGCCAGCAGCGTTGAGGGGGTGGCGGATACGCAGTATTTT. This chain connects TRBV6-5 to TRBJ2-3; maybe TRBD1 (6 bases). This CDR3 spans 14 amino acids. The V and J ends lost 6 bases and 6 bases respectively, with 16 bases between them. Germline loops: CDR1 MNHEY, CDR2 SVGAGI.